The rows below give T cell receptor beta chains drawn from one sample of a study of blood T cell repertoires in COVID-19. Clones were sequenced by immunoSEQ multiplex PCR, and TCRdb holds only the in-frame ones, with some missing. The sample includes more than 150,000 clones, roughly nine tenths of them seen just once. The sequenced material came from PBMCs or T cells enriched from blood (not recorded which). Receptor source: a woman aged 25 to 39 who had recovered from COVID-19. Each CDR3 is given without its conserved first and last residue. A D gene is named only where the DNA matches it firmly.

TRBJ1-6	TRBV5-1	TRBD1	ASSQTLQGADNSPLH
TRBJ2-7	TRBV7-2	NA	ASSLRLAMYEQY
TRBJ1-5	TRBV10-1	NA	ASSEPLPRADSNQPQH
TRBJ1-6	TRBV7-9	TRBD1	ASSFDRDLNSPLH
TRBJ2-3	TRBV29-1	TRBD1	SDGQGTDTQY
TRBJ2-5	TRBV6-2/TRBV6-3	TRBD1	ASSGLDRGRETQY
TRBJ2-1	TRBV19	TRBD1	ASSTSGTGGGYNEQF
TRBJ1-1	TRBV27	TRBD1	ASSQRTGGAWGEAF
TRBJ2-1	TRBV11-2	NA	ASSLGGESSYNEQF
TRBJ1-1	TRBV30	TRBD1	AWSARQGLRAF
TRBJ1-3	TRBV30	NA	AWSVGASGNTIY
TRBJ1-6	TRBV6-1	NA	ASSDPPGVRNSPLH
TRBJ2-4	TRBV4-3	NA	ASSPNAEVGIQY
TRBJ1-5	TRBV6-4	NA	ASSLQGNQPQH
TRBJ1-4	TRBV11-3	NA	ASSSPGEAKEKLF